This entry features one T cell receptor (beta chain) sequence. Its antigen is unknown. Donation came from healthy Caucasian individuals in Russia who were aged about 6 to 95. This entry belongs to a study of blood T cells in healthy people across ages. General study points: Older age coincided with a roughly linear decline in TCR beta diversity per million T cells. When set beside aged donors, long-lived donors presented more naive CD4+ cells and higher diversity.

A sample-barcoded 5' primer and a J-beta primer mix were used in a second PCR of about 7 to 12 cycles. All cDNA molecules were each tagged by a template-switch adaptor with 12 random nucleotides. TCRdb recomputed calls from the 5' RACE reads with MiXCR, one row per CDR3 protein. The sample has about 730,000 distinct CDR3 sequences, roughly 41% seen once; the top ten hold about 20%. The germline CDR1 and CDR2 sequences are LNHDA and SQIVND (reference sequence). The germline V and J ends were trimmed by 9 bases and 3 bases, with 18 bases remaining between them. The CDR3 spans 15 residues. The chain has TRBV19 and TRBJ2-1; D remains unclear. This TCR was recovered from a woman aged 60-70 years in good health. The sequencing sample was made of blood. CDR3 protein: CASTPWATGYNEQFF. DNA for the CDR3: TGTGCCAGCACCCCTTGGGCTACGGGCTACAATGAGCAGTTCTTC. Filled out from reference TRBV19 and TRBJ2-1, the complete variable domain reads DGGITQSPKYLFRKEGQNVTLSCEQNLNHDAMYWYRQDPGQGLRLIYYSQIVNDFQKGDIAEGYSVSREKKESFPLTVTSAQKNPTAFYLCASTPWATGYNEQFFGPGTRLTVL.